Listed below are T cell receptor beta chains from one sample, sequenced in a study of post-analysis software for immune sequencing data. TCRdb processed the PCR reads anew with MiXCR; each CDR3 protein has one entry. The sample contains about 540,000 distinct CDR3 sequences, under 40% of which appear only once. Sequencing used blood. The receptors shown here come from a girl between 2 and 17 years old with multiple sclerosis. Each CDR3 is given with its conserved first and last residue. The D gene is left open where the match is weak. A row's size may be missing; if present it is once, few, many or a size class.

TRBV12-3/TRBV12-4	TRBJ2-5	.	.	TGTGCCAGCAGTAACGACGACCAAGAGACCCAGTACTTC	CASSNDDQETQYF
TRBV4-2	TRBJ2-7	few	.	TGTGCCAGCAGCCAAGATTGGACGGGGAACTACGAGCAGTACTTC	CASSQDWTGNYEQYF
TRBV6-5	TRBJ1-2	few	TRBD1	TGTGCCAGCAGACCCGGACAGGGTGAGGGCTACACCTTC	CASRPGQGEGYTF
TRBV29-1	TRBJ1-2	.	.	TGCAGCGTTGAATCCCAAGCCGGGGGCTACACCTTC	CSVESQAGGYTF
TRBV18	TRBJ2-3	.	.	TGTGCCAGCTCACCACGAGCAGCAGCCACAGATACGCAGTATTTT	CASSPRAAATDTQYF
TRBV7-8	TRBJ1-2	.	.	TGTGCCAGCAGCTTTGACCTTAACTATGGCTACACCTTC	CASSFDLNYGYTF
TRBV11-2	TRBJ2-7	.	TRBD1	TGTGCCAGCAGCTTAGGCGACAGGGAGTGGTACGAGCAGTACTTC	CASSLGDREWYEQYF
TRBV14	TRBJ1-1	.	.	TGTGCCAGCAGCCCCCGAATTGAAGCTTTCTTT	CASSPRIEAFF
TRBV5-1	TRBJ2-3	.	.	TGCGCCAGCAGCTTAAGAGAGGACTCGCAGTATTTT	CASSLREDSQYF
TRBV3-1	TRBJ2-5	.	TRBD1	TGTGCCAGCAGCCAAGGGACAGGGTACCAAGAGACCCAGTACTTC	CASSQGTGYQETQYF
TRBV20-1	TRBJ2-3	.	.	TGCAGTGCTGGGACTCAGGGCACAGATACGCAGTATTTT	CSAGTQGTDTQYF
TRBV20-1	TRBJ2-1	.	.	TGCAGTGCTAGAGGAGGCGGTTCCAATGAGCAGTTCTTC	CSARGGGSNEQFF
TRBV20-1	TRBJ2-3	.	.	TGCAGTGCTAGAGAGAACGACCCCTACAGATCAGATACGCAGTATTTT	CSARENDPYRSDTQYF
TRBV20-1	TRBJ1-1	.	TRBD1	TGCAGTGCTAACAGGGGTGGAGGGAACACTGAAGCTTTCTTT	CSANRGGGNTEAFF
TRBV6-2/TRBV6-3	TRBJ1-1	.	.	TGTGCCAGCAGTTACTCGCCCGGGGGCCGGGTCTACGAAGCTTTCTTT	CASSYSPGGRVYEAFF
TRBV29-1	TRBJ1-2	.	.	TGCAGCGTTATAGGAGATGGCTACACCTTC	CSVIGDGYTF
TRBV29-1	TRBJ1-1	.	TRBD1	TGCAGCGTAGACAGGGGCCCTGGCGCTGAAGCTTTCTTT	CSVDRGPGAEAFF
TRBV27	TRBJ2-4	.	.	TGTGCCAGCGCCCCGGCGGCCGGAGGGCAGTACTTC	CASAPAAGGQYF
TRBV7-2	TRBJ1-1	.	.	TGTGCCAGCACCGGGGGAGGGGTCACTGAAGCTTTCTTT	CASTGGGVTEAFF
TRBV25-1	TRBJ2-2	.	.	TGTGCCATCACTAAGAGCACCGGGGAGCTGTTTTTT	CAITKSTGELFF
TRBV6-6	TRBJ2-7	.	.	TGTGCCAGCAGTTACTCGAAACAGGGCTACGAGCAGTACTTC	CASSYSKQGYEQYF
TRBV12-3/TRBV12-4	TRBJ2-1	.	.	TGTGCCAGCAGTTTTATACGACTGGGCAGGGAGAAGGGCGAGCAGTTCTTC	CASSFIRLGREKGEQFF
TRBV3-1	TRBJ2-7	once	.	TGTGCCAGCAGCCCAGCCCCAGGGGACTCCTACGAGCAGTACTTC	CASSPAPGDSYEQYF
TRBV7-6	TRBJ2-3	few	TRBD2	TGTGCCAGCAGCTCGCTATTGCGGGGGAGCACAGATACGCAGTATTTT	CASSSLLRGSTDTQYF
TRBV20-1	TRBJ2-5	once	TRBD2	TGCAGTGCTAGGAGACTAGCGGGGGCTAACCAAGAGACCCAGTACTTC	CSARRLAGANQETQYF
TRBV9	TRBJ1-1	.	.	TGTGCCAGCAGCGTAGAGGGCACTGAAGCTTTCTTT	CASSVEGTEAFF
TRBV2	TRBJ1-2	once	.	TGTGCCAGCAGTAATGGCAGGGGCGACTATGGCTACACCTTC	CASSNGRGDYGYTF
TRBV12-3/TRBV12-4	TRBJ2-7	few	TRBD2	TGTGCCAGCAGTACCGGGACTAGCGCATACGAGCAGTACTTC	CASSTGTSAYEQYF
TRBV5-1	TRBJ2-3	.	.	TGCGCCAGCAGCTTGGATGAGCCCACAGATACGCAGTATTTT	CASSLDEPTDTQYF
TRBV2	TRBJ2-6	.	.	TGTGCCAGCAGCCCATCTAGGACAGCGGATTACTCTGGGGCCAACGTCCTGACTTTC	CASSPSRTADYSGANVLTF
TRBV5-5	TRBJ2-1	few	TRBD1	TGTGCCAGCAGCTTGGCCCCAGGGGGCTACAATGAGCAGTTCTTC	CASSLAPGGYNEQFF
TRBV5-1	TRBJ2-3	few	TRBD2	TGCGCCAGCAGCCTTGGTCGGGGGGACGGAGATACGCAGTATTTT	CASSLGRGDGDTQYF
TRBV6-5	TRBJ1-1	.	TRBD1	TGTGCCAGCAGCCCCCTCGACAGGGCGGGCGCTGAAGCTTTCTTT	CASSPLDRAGAEAFF
TRBV5-1	TRBJ2-1	many	.	TGCGCCAGCAGCTCCGAATACATGGCCTACAATGAGCAGTTCTTC	CASSSEYMAYNEQFF
TRBV6-5	TRBJ1-1	.	.	TGTGCCAGCAGTCGGAAGCTAGGATCTGAAGCTTTCTTT	CASSRKLGSEAFF
TRBV6-5	TRBJ1-3	.	.	TGTGCCAGCAGTTCGAGGGGATTCAGCTCTGGAAACACCATATATTTT	CASSSRGFSSGNTIYF
TRBV6-2/TRBV6-3	TRBJ2-1	.	TRBD1	TGTGCCAGCAGAGACACAGGGGGCCTCTACAATGAGCAGTTCTTC	CASRDTGGLYNEQFF
TRBV27	TRBJ2-3	few	.	TGTGCCAGCAGTTTGAAGGAGGGGACAGATACGCAGTATTTT	CASSLKEGTDTQYF
TRBV4-2	TRBJ2-1	.	TRBD2	TGTGCCAGCAGCCAACCTAGCGGGAATGAGCAGTTCTTC	CASSQPSGNEQFF
TRBV28	TRBJ1-5	.	TRBD1	TGTGCCAGCAGGCAAACAGGGGGAAATCAGCCCCAGCATTTT	CASRQTGGNQPQHF
TRBV29-1	TRBJ2-1	medium-sized	.	TGCAGCGTTGAAGATGGGAGGTACAATGAGCAGTTCTTC	CSVEDGRYNEQFF
TRBV10-3	TRBJ2-2	.	.	TGTGCCATCAGTGATAAAACAGGGTGGAACACCGGGGAGCTGTTTTTT	CAISDKTGWNTGELFF
TRBV10-3	TRBJ2-1	few	.	TGTGCCATCGGTAGGGAGGCCTCCTACAATGAGCAGTTCTTC	CAIGREASYNEQFF
TRBV27	TRBJ2-1	many	TRBD2	TGTGCCAGCAGTTTAGTAGGACTAGAGGAGTTCTTC	CASSLVGLEEFF
TRBV20-1	TRBJ2-7	.	.	TGCAGTGCTAGAGATACAACTATGAGCTCCTACAATGAGCAGTACTTC	CSARDTTMSSYNEQYF
TRBV20-1	TRBJ2-1	.	TRBD2	TGCAGTGCTAGGGGGGATCTAGCGGGAGGGAATGAGCAGTTCTTC	CSARGDLAGGNEQFF
TRBV12-3/TRBV12-4	TRBJ2-1	once	TRBD1	TGTGCCACTAAGGCAGGGGGCCCCTACAATGAGCAGTTCTTC	CATKAGGPYNEQFF
TRBV19	TRBJ1-4	few	.	TGTGCCAGTAGTCGGATTAATGAAAAACTGTTTTTT	CASSRINEKLFF
TRBV20-1	TRBJ2-7	few	.	TGCAGTGCCCCTCTAGGGGGTTGGTCCTACGAGCAGTACTTC	CSAPLGGWSYEQYF
TRBV9	TRBJ2-1	few	.	TGTGCCAGCAGCGTAGCCAATACCAGGCTGAATGAGCAGTTCTTC	CASSVANTRLNEQFF
TRBV20-1	TRBJ1-1	.	TRBD1	TGCAGTGCTAGGGACAGGTTCTTGAACACTGAAGCTTTCTTT	CSARDRFLNTEAFF
TRBV5-1	TRBJ1-2	.	TRBD1	TGCGCCAGCAGCTTTCAGGGGGCAGGCAACTATGGCTACACCTTC	CASSFQGAGNYGYTF
TRBV4-2	TRBJ1-1	.	.	TGTGCCAGCAGCCAAGTCACAGACGAAGCTTTCTTT	CASSQVTDEAFF
TRBV7-6	TRBJ2-1	few	TRBD2	TGTGCCAGCAGCTTAGGGGTAGCGGGGGGCGGTGAGCAGTTCTTC	CASSLGVAGGGEQFF